The following is a T cell receptor beta chain sequence with its context. Germline CDR1 reads ENHRY; CDR2 reads SYGVKD. The V segment lost 6 bases and the J segment 7 bases; nucleotides outside the gene matches: 5. The CDR3 has 13 residues. The PCR contained 60 Vbeta and 13 Jbeta primers. Assay used: immunoSEQ multiplex PCR; TCRdb lists only in-frame clones, some missing. The table records over 110,000 clones, 70% to 85% of them present only once. The sample belongs to a study of cytomegalovirus exposure and HLA in healthy donors. Sequenced: PBMCs. The origin of this receptor is a woman aged 55-70 years in good health and CMV-seropositive. The rearrangement links TRBV10-3 to TRBJ2-1, with 8 bases identical to TRBD2. The CDR3 DNA reads as TGTGCCATCAGCCCCGGGACTAGTAATGAGCAGTTCTTC. Translation gives CAISPGTSNEQFF.